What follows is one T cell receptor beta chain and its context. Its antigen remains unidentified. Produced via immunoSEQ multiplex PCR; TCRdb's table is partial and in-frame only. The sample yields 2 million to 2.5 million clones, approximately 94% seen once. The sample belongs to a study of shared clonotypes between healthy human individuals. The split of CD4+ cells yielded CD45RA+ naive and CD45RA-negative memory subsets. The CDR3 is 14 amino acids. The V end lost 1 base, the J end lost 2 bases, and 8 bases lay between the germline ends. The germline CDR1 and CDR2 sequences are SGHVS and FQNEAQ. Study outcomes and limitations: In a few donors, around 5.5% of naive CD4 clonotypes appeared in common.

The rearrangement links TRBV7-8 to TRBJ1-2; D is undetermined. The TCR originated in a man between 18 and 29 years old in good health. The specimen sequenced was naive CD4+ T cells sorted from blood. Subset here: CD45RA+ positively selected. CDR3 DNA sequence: TGTGCCAGCAGCTTAGTGGGGATGAACTATGGCTACACCTTC. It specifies CASSLVGMNYGYTF.